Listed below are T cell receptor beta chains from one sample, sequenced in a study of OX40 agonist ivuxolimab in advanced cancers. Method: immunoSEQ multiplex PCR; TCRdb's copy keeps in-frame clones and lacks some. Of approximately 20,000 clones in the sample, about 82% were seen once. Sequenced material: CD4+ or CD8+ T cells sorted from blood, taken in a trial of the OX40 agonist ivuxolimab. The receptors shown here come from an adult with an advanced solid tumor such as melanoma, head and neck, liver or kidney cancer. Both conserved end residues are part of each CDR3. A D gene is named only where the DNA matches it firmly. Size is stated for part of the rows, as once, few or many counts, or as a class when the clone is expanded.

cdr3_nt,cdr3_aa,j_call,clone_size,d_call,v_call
TGCGCCAGCAGCTCCGCCGGGACAGTCTACGAGCAGTACTTC,CASSSAGTVYEQYF,TRBJ2-7,.,TRBD1,TRBV5-1
TGTGCCAGCAGTTTCGGGCAGGCCTACGAGCAGTACTTC,CASSFGQAYEQYF,TRBJ2-7,.,.,TRBV27
TGTGCCAGTACCCCTGCTCCGCCCGGGGAGCTGTTTTTT,CASTPAPPGELFF,TRBJ2-2,.,.,TRBV19
TGTGCCAGCAGTCCCGGGAAATCAATTACTAGTACCTCAGGAGAGACCCAGTACTTC,CASSPGKSITSTSGETQYF,TRBJ2-5,.,.,TRBV2
TGTGCCAGCAGTTACGGGGCCTCTAATGAAAAACTGTTTTTT,CASSYGASNEKLFF,TRBJ1-4,.,.,TRBV6-5
TGTGCCAGCAGTTTGGGGACAGGTAACACTGAAGCTTTCTTT,CASSLGTGNTEAFF,TRBJ1-1,few,TRBD1,TRBV28
TGTGCCGGTGGAGAGGGGGACGGCCATCAGCCCCAGCATTTT,CAGGEGDGHQPQHF,TRBJ1-5,.,.,TRBV6-1
TGTGCCAGCAGCCCCGGACAGGGTTACGAGCAGTACTTC,CASSPGQGYEQYF,TRBJ2-7,few,TRBD1,TRBV7-2
TGTGCCACCGAAGACAGGCTTTCATACGAGCAGTACTTC,CATEDRLSYEQYF,TRBJ2-7,.,.,TRBV5-5
TGTGCCAGCAGCGTAGCAGGGGTCACCGGGGAGCTGTTTTTT,CASSVAGVTGELFF,TRBJ2-2,.,.,TRBV9
TGTGCCAGCAGCTACGACGGATTCTCCTACGAGCAGTACTTC,CASSYDGFSYEQYF,TRBJ2-7,.,.,TRBV11-2
TGTGCCAGCAGTGAAGAGACAGGGAGTCAGCCCCAGCATTTT,CASSEETGSQPQHF,TRBJ1-5,few,TRBD1,TRBV6-4
TGTGCCAGCAGTTTTGGGCTAGCGGGAGACGACGAGCAGTACTTC,CASSFGLAGDDEQYF,TRBJ2-7,.,TRBD2,TRBV28
TGTGCCAGCAGTTCCCGGACAACCGGGGATGGCTACACCTTC,CASSSRTTGDGYTF,TRBJ1-2,few,.,TRBV27
TGTGCCAGCAGACAACCCAGGGGGGGAATCGAGACCCAGTACTTC,CASRQPRGGIETQYF,TRBJ2-5,.,.,TRBV28
TGTGCCAGCAGCGACACAGGGTTTTGGGAAAAACTGTTTTTT,CASSDTGFWEKLFF,TRBJ1-4,.,.,TRBV7-9
TGTGCCAGCTTTTCGGGGCCGATCACTGAAGCTTTCTTT,CASFSGPITEAFF,TRBJ1-1,.,.,TRBV5-6
TGTGCCTCCGGGGGGGTATACACCGGGGAGCTGTTTTTT,CASGGVYTGELFF,TRBJ2-2,.,TRBD2,TRBV2
TGTGCCAGCAGCAAAACAAAGGACAGGCGGTGGTCAGATACGCAGTATTTT,CASSKTKDRRWSDTQYF,TRBJ2-3,.,.,TRBV21-1
TGTGCCAGCAGCACTCAGGGTGACGGAAACACCATATATTTT,CASSTQGDGNTIYF,TRBJ1-3,.,.,TRBV5-6
TGTGCCAGATCGACAGACTTAAATGCAGATACGCAGTATTTT,CARSTDLNADTQYF,TRBJ2-3,medium-sized,.,TRBV7-9
TGTGCCAGCTTCCACTTCCGGGACACTGAAGCTTTCTTT,CASFHFRDTEAFF,TRBJ1-1,.,.,TRBV6-6
TGTGCCAGCAGATTCGAGGGGCGGGGGTTCCTCTATGGCTACACCTTC,CASRFEGRGFLYGYTF,TRBJ1-2,.,.,TRBV4-2
TGTGCCAGCAGAACTAGCGGTAATTACAATGAGCAGTTCTTC,CASRTSGNYNEQFF,TRBJ2-1,.,TRBD2,TRBV27
TGTGCCAGCAGCGTAGCGGGGGGCTGGGGGCAAAAACTGTTTTTT,CASSVAGGWGQKLFF,TRBJ1-4,.,.,TRBV9
TGTGCCAGCCGCGGGGGGCCGAACACCGGGGAGCTGTTTTTT,CASRGGPNTGELFF,TRBJ2-2,.,TRBD2,TRBV13
TGTGCCAGCAGCCGCGATCCCATGAGCAATCAGCCCCAGCATTTT,CASSRDPMSNQPQHF,TRBJ1-5,.,.,TRBV7-9
TGTGCCAGCCAAGGGGCATACAATGAGCAGTTCTTC,CASQGAYNEQFF,TRBJ2-1,.,.,TRBV2
TGTGCCAGCGGACATCTTGGAGATACGCAGTATTTT,CASGHLGDTQYF,TRBJ2-3,.,.,TRBV27
TGTGCCAGCAGTTTCTATTCAGGGGAGCTGTTTTTT,CASSFYSGELFF,TRBJ2-2,.,.,TRBV27
TGTGCCAGCTCACCAGGAAACTCCTACGAGCAGTACTTC,CASSPGNSYEQYF,TRBJ2-7,.,.,TRBV18
TGTGCCAGCAGTGAAGGGGTAGCGGGGGCCGACACCGGGGAGCTGTTTTTT,CASSEGVAGADTGELFF,TRBJ2-2,.,TRBD2,TRBV6-4
TGTGCCAGTAGTATAGGGGGAGGAGAAGCTTTCTTT,CASSIGGGEAFF,TRBJ1-1,medium-sized,.,TRBV19
TGTGCCAGCAGGGACAGGAACACTGAAGCTTTCTTT,CASRDRNTEAFF,TRBJ1-1,once,.,TRBV6-6
TGTGCCAGCAGCCGGGGCACCCCAGATTACAATGAGCAGTTCTTC,CASSRGTPDYNEQFF,TRBJ2-1,.,.,TRBV27
TGTGCCAGCAGTAGGGGACTAGCGGGGGACGAGCAGTACTTC,CASSRGLAGDEQYF,TRBJ2-7,.,TRBD2,TRBV28
TGCAGTGCTAGAGACAGTGCTGAAGCTTTCTTT,CSARDSAEAFF,TRBJ1-1,.,.,TRBV20-1
TGTGCCAGCAGCGCCGGACAGGGGGCCCTCTATGGCTACACCTTC,CASSAGQGALYGYTF,TRBJ1-2,once,TRBD1,TRBV9
TGTGCCAGCAGCTATGCGAGGGGACACGAGCAGTACTTC,CASSYARGHEQYF,TRBJ2-7,.,.,TRBV5-6
TGTGCCAGCAGACCCACTAGCGGGGGGGCCGGTGAGCAGTTCTTC,CASRPTSGGAGEQFF,TRBJ2-1,.,TRBD2,TRBV14
TGTGCCAGCAGCGCCGATAGCGGGGCTAACTACGAGCAGTACTTC,CASSADSGANYEQYF,TRBJ2-7,.,TRBD2,TRBV9
TGTGCCACCGCCGTTAGCCCATTTCAGCCCCAGCATTTT,CATAVSPFQPQHF,TRBJ1-5,.,.,TRBV6-5